This TCR beta chain was captured in a study of shared clonotypes between healthy human individuals. Study-level findings and limits: Generally, naive subsets came out with larger estimated richness than memory subsets.

The table lists this clone with a few counts. As yet, its antigen is unknown. Clones were read by immunoSEQ multiplex PCR, and TCRdb kept only the in-frame ones, dropping some. This sample yields hundreds of thousands of clones, of which 72% are seen a single time; 1.5% to 2% belongs to the top ten. None of the donors, who were healthy HIV-negative adults, had recently had acute infections or vaccinations. The sequence was collected from a woman aged 30 to 39 in good health. The specimen sequenced was memory CD4+ T cells sorted from blood. Stated subset: CD45RA-negative fraction.

CDR3 region: CASSSTITQQGHEQYF. The CDR3 DNA reads TGTGCCAGCAGTTCCACGATTACACAACAGGGACACGAGCAGTACTTC. V usage is TRBV28 and J usage is TRBJ2-7; possibly TRBD1 for D (6 bases). The CDR3 runs 16 residues. CDR1 is MDHEN, CDR2 SYDVKM, per germline. V was clipped by 4 bases and J by 5 bases, with 21 bases between them.